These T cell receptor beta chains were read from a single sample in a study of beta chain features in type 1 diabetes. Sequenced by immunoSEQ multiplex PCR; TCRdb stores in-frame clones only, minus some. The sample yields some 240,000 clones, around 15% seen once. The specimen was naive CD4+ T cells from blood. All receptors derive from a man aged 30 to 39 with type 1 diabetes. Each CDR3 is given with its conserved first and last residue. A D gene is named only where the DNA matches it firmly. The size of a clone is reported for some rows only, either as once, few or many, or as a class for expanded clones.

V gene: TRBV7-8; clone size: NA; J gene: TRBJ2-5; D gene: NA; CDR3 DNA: TGTGCCAGCAGCTTAGGAAATTATCGGGGCCCGACAAAGCGAGAGACCCAGTACTTC; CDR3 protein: CASSLGNYRGPTKRETQYF
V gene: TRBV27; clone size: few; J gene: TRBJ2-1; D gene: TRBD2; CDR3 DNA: TGTGCCAGCAGTTTGAAGCGGGATAGGCACAATGAGCAGTTCTTC; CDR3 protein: CASSLKRDRHNEQFF
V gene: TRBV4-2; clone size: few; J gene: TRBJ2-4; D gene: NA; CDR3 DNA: TGTGCCAGCAGCCAAGAGCTAGCCAAAAACATTCAGTACTTC; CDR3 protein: CASSQELAKNIQYF
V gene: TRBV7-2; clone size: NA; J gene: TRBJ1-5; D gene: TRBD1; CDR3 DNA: TGTGCCAGCAGCCCGACAGGGGGCAATCAGCCCCAGCATTTT; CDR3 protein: CASSPTGGNQPQHF
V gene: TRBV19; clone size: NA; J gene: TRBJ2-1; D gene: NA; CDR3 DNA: TGTGCCAGTAGTAACTGGGCCACCGGAGCTATCTACAATGAGCAGTTCTTC; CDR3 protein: CASSNWATGAIYNEQFF
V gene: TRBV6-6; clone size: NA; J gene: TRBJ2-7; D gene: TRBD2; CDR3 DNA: TGTGCCAGCAGTATAGGGACTAGCGGGAGGTACGAGCAGTACTTC; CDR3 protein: CASSIGTSGRYEQYF
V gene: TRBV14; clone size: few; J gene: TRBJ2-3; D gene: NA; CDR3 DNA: TGTGCCAGCAGCCAAGTCCGAGACAGTGGTTCGTCAGATACGCAGTATTTT; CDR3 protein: CASSQVRDSGSSDTQYF
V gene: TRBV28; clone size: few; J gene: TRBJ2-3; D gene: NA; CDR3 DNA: TGTGCCAGCGCCCTCGGAGGGGGGACAGATACGCAGTATTTT; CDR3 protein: CASALGGGTDTQYF
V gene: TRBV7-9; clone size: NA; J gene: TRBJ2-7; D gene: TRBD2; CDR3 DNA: TGTGCCAGCAGCTCCGTCAGCGGGGGCTACTACGAGCAGTACTTC; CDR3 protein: CASSSVSGGYYEQYF
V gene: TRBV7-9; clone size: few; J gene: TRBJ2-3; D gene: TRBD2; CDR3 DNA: TGTGCCAGCAGCCCTGCGGGAGGGCCTGCAGATACGCAGTATTTT; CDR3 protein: CASSPAGGPADTQYF
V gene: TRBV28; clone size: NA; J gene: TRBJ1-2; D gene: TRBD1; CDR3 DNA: TGTGCCAGCAGTGTCGAGGGGACAGGGTCTGGCTACACCTTC; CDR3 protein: CASSVEGTGSGYTF
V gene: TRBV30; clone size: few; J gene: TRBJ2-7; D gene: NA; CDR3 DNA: TGTGCTGGAGTGGAGCGGAGTTTGTGGGAGCAGTACTTC; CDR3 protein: CAGVERSLWEQYF
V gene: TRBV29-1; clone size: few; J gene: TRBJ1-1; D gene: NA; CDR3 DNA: TGCAGCGTTGTAATACAGTGGGGGAACACTGAAGCTTTCTTT; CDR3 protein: CSVVIQWGNTEAFF
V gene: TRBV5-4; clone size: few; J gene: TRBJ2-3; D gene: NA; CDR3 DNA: TGTGCCAGCAGCTTGGACACAGGGCCAGATACGCAGTATTTT; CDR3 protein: CASSLDTGPDTQYF
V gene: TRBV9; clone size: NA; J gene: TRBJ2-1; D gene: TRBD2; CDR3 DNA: TGTGCCAGCAGCGTAGGACTAGCGCCCTACAATGAGCAGTTCTTC; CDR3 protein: CASSVGLAPYNEQFF
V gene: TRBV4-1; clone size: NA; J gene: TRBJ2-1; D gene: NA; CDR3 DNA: TGCGCCAGCAGCCAAGAATTTGGACAGAGAGACAATGAGCAGTTCTTC; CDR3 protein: CASSQEFGQRDNEQFF
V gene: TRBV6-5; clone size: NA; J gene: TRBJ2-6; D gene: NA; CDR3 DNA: TGTGCCAGCAGTTTTCGAATCTCATCTGGGGCCAACGTCCTGACTTTC; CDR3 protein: CASSFRISSGANVLTF
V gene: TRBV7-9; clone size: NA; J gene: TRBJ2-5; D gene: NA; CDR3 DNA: TGTGCCAGCGCCCGAGAACAGGGTCGACAAGAGACCCAGTACTTC; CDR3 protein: CASAREQGRQETQYF
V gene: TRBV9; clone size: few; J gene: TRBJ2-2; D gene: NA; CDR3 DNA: TGTGCCAGCAGCGTAGCGGTGGTCCCCGGGGAGCTGTTTTTT; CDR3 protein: CASSVAVVPGELFF
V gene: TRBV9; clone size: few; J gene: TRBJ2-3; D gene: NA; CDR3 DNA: TGTGCCAGCAGCGTAGAGCCAGCGGACACAGATACGCAGTATTTT; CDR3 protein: CASSVEPADTDTQYF
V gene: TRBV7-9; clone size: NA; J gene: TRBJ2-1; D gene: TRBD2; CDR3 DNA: TGTGCCAGCAGCGGATTAGCGGGAGAATCCTACAATGAGCAGTTCTTC; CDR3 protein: CASSGLAGESYNEQFF
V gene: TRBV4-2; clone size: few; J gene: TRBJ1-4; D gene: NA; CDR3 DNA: TGTGCCAGCAGCCAAGTATTGGGGACACTTTCTTTT; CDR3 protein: CASSQVLGTLSF
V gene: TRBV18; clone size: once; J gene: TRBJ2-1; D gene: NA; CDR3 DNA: TGTGCCAGCTCACCAGGGGGCGCGGTCTACAATGAGCAGTTCTTC; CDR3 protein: CASSPGGAVYNEQFF
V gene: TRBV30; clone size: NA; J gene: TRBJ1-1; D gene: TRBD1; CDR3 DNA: TGTGCCTGGAGTGGAGGGACAGGGGGAGGCACTGAAGCTTTCTTT; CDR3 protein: CAWSGGTGGGTEAFF
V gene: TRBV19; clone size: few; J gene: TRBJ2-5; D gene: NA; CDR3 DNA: TGTGCCAGTAGTAAAACAGTGCAAGAGACCCAGTACTTC; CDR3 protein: CASSKTVQETQYF
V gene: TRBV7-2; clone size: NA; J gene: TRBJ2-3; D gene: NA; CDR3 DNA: TGTGCCAGCAGCTCACTGGCAGATACGCAGTATTTT; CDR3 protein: CASSSLADTQYF
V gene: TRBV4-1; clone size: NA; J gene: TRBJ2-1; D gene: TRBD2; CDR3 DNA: TGCGCCAGCAGCCCCACTAGCGGGAGTGGTTGGGAGCAGTTCTTC; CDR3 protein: CASSPTSGSGWEQFF
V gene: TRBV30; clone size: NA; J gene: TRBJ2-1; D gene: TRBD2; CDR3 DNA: TGTGCCTGGGTAGGTTTAGCGGGCAATGAGCAGTTCTTC; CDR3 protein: CAWVGLAGNEQFF
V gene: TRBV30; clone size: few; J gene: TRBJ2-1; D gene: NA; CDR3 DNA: TGTGCCTGGAGTGTACAGGGTAATGAGCAGTTCTTC; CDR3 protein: CAWSVQGNEQFF